This T cell receptor beta chain was recorded in a study of blood T cell repertoires in COVID-19. Study-level information: Nucleic acid was either cDNA or gDNA, and it came from T cells, B-cell-depleted T cells, or PBMCs.

Profiled with immunoSEQ multiplex PCR; TCRdb holds only in-frame clones, not every one. The sample holds a few hundred thousand clones, approximately 84% seen once. CDR3 size: 16 residues. Trimming cost V 4 bases and J 1 base; bases outside gene matches: 8. The germline CDR1 and CDR2 sequences are SEHNR and FQNEAQ (reference sequence). The sequenced sample consisted of peripheral blood. This sequence originates from a man aged 50 to 60 with acute or convalescent COVID-19. The rearrangement joins TRBV7-9 to TRBJ1-1; 8 nucleotides line up with TRBD1. CDR3 loop: CASSSRQGMRNTEAFF. CDR3 sequence (DNA): TGTGCCAGCAGCTCCCGACAGGGGATGAGGAACACTGAAGCTTTCTTT.